This T cell receptor (beta chain) was profiled in a study of blood T cell repertoires in COVID-19. Libraries were prepared by immunoSEQ multiplex PCR; TCRdb keeps only in-frame clonotypes and omits some of them. The table has approximately 200,000 clones, around 85% seen once; the top ten hold over 2.5%. The sequenced sample consisted of peripheral blood. This clonotype was sampled from a man between 60 and 70 years old with acute or convalescent COVID-19.

CDR3 amino acids: CASKGRDYNLQETQYF. The DNA of the CDR3 is TGTGCCAGCAAAGGCCGGGACTATAACCTCCAAGAGACCCAGTACTTC. V gene TRBV28 combines with J gene TRBJ2-5; the match to TRBD2 covers 7 bases. The CDR3 runs 16 residues. In germline, CDR1 is MDHEN, CDR2 SYDVKM. V gave up 7 bases and J gave up 1 base; unmatched junction bases: 12.